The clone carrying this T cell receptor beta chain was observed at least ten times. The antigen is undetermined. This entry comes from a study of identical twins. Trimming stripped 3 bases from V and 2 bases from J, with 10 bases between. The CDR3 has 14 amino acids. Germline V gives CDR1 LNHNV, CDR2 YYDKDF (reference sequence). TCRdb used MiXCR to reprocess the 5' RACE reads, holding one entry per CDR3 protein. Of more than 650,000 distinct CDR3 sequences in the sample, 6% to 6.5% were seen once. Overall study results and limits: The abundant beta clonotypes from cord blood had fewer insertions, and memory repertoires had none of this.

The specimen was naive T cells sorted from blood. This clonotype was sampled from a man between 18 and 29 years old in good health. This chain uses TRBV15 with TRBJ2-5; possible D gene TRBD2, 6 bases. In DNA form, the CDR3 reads TGTGCCACCAGCAGGGAGGGTCAACAAGAGACCCAGTACTTC. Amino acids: CATSREGQQETQYF.